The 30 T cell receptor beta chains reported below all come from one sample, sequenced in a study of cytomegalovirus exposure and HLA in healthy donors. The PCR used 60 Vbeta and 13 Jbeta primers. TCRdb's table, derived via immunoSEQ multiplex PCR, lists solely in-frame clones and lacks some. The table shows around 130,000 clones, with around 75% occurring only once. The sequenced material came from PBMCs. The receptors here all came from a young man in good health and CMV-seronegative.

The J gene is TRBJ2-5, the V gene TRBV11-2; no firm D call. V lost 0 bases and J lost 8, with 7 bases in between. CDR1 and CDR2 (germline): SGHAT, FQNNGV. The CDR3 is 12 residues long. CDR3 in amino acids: CASSLEGSTQYF. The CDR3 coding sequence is TGTGCCAGCAGCTTAGAGGGCAGTACCCAGTACTTC.

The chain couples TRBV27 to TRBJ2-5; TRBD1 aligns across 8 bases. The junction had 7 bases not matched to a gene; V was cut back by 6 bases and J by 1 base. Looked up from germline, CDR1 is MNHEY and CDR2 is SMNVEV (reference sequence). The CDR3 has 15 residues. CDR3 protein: CASRSTGATQETQYF. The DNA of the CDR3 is TGTGCCAGCAGGTCGACAGGGGCCACCCAAGAGACCCAGTACTTC.

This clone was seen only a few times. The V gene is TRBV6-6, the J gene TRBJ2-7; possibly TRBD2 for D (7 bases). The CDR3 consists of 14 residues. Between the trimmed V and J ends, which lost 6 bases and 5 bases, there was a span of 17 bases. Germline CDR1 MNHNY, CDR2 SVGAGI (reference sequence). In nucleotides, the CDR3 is TGTGCCAGCAGCCCCGACGGGGGGCTCCACGAGCAGTACTTC. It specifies CASSPDGGLHEQYF.

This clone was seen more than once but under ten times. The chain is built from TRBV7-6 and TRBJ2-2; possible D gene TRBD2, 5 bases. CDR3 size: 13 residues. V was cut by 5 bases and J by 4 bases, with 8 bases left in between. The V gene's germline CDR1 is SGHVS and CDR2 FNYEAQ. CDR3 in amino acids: CASSHAGTGELFF. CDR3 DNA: TGTGCCAGCAGCCATGCGGGCACCGGGGAGCTGTTTTTT. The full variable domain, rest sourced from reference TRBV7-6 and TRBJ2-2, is GAGVSQSPRYKVTKRGQDVALRCDPISGHVSLYWYRQALGQGPEFLTYFNYEAQQDKSGLPNDRFSAERPEGSISTLTIQRTEQRDSAMYRCASSHAGTGELFFGEGSRLTVL.

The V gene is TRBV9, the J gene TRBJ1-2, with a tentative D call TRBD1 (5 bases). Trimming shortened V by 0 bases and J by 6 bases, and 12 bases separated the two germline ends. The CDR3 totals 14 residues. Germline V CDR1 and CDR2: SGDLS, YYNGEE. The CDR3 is CASSVAAQGHGYTF. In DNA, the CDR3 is TGTGCCAGCAGCGTAGCCGCGCAGGGTCATGGCTACACCTTC.

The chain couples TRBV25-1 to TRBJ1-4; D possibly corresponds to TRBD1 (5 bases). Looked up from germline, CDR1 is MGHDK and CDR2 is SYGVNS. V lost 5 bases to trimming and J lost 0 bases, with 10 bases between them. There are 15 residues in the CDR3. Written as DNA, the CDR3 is TGTGCCAGCAGTCCTACGGGGGCAACTAATGAAAAACTGTTTTTT. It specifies CASSPTGATNEKLFF.

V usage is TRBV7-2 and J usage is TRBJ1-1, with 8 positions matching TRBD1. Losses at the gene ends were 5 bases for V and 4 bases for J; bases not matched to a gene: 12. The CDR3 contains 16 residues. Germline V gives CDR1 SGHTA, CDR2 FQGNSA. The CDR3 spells CASSTNPGGAGTEAFF. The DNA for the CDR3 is TGTGCCAGCAGCACGAATCCAGGGGGCGCGGGCACTGAAGCTTTCTTT.

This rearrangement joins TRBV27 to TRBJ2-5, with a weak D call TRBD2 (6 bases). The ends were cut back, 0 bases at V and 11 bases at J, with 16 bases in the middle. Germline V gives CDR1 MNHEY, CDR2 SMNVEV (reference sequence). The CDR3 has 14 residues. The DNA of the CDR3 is TGTGCCAGCAGTTTATCCGGGAGCTCCTACGGGCAGTACTTC. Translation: CASSLSGSSYGQYF.

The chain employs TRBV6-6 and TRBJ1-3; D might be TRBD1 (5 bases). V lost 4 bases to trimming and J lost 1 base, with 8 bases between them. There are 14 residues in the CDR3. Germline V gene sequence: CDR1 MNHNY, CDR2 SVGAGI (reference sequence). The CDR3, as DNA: TGTGCCAGCAGTTTCGGGGGATCTGGAAACACCATATATTTT. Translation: CASSFGGSGNTIYF.

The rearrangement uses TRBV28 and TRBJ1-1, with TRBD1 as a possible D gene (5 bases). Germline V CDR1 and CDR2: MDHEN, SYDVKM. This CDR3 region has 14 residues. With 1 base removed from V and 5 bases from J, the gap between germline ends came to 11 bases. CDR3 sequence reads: CASSLSRAGTEAFF. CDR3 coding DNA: TGTGCCAGCAGTTTATCCAGGGCTGGGACTGAAGCTTTCTTT.

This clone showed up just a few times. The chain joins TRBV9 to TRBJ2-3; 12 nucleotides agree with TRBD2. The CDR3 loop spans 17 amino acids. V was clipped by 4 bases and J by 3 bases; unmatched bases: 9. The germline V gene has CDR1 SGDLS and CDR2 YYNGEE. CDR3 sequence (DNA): TGTGCCAGCAGCCCACGCCTAGCGGGGGGGCCTACAGATACGCAGTATTTT. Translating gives CASSPRLAGGPTDTQYF.

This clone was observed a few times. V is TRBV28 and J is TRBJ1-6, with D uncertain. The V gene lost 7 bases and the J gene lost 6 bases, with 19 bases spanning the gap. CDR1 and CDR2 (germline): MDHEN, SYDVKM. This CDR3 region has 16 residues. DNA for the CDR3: TGTGCCAGCACCGAGGTTACCCGAGGATTTAATTCACCCCTCCACTTT. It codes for CASTEVTRGFNSPLHF.

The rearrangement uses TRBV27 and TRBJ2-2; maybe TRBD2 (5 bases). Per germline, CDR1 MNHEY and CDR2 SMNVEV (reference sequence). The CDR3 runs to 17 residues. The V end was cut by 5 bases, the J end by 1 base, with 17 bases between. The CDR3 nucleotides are TGTGCCAGCAGTCCGATTTGGACTGGGATGAACACCGGGGAGCTGTTTTTT. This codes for CASSPIWTGMNTGELFF.

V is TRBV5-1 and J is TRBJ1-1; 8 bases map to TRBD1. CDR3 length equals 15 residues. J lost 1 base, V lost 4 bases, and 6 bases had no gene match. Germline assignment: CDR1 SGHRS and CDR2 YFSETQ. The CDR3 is CASSAQGAQNTEAFF. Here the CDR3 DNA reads TGCGCCAGCAGCGCTCAGGGGGCCCAGAACACTGAAGCTTTCTTT.

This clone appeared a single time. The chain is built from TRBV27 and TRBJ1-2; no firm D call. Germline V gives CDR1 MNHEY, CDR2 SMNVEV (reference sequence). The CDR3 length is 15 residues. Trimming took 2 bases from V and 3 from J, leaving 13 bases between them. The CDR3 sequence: CASSLDPRLYYGYTF. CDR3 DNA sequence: TGTGCCAGCAGTTTAGACCCCAGGCTCTACTATGGCTACACCTTC.

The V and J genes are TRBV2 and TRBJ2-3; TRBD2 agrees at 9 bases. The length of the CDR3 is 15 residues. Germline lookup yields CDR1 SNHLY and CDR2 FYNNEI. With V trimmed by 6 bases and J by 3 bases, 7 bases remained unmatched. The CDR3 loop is CASRIAGALTDTQYF. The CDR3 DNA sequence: TGTGCCAGCAGGATAGCGGGGGCCCTAACAGATACGCAGTATTTT.

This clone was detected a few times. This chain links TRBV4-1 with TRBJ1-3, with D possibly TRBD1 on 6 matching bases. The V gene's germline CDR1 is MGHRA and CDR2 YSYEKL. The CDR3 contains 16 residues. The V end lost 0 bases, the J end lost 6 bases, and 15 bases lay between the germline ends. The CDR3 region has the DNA TGCGCCAGCAGCCAAGATCTAGCCAGGGGAGCAAACACCATATATTTT. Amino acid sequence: CASSQDLARGANTIYF.

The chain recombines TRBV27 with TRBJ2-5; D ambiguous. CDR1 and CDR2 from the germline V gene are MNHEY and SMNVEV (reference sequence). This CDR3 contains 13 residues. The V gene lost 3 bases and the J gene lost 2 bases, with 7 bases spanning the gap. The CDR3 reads CASSFTAQETQYF. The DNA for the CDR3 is TGTGCCAGCAGTTTTACAGCTCAAGAGACCCAGTACTTC.

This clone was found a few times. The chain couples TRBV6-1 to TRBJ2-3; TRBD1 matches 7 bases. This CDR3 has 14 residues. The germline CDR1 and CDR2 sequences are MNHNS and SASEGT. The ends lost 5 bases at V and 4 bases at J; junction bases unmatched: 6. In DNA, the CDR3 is TGTGCCAGCAGTCCAACGACAGGGCCAGATACGCAGTATTTT. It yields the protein CASSPTTGPDTQYF.

CDR3 residues: CASRPRGNSNQPQHF. The DNA of the CDR3 is TGTGCCAGCAGGCCCAGGGGGAATAGCAATCAGCCCCAGCATTTT. The chain joins TRBV6-5 to TRBJ1-5; 7 positions agree with TRBD1. The CDR3 is 15 amino acids. The V and J ends lost 6 bases and 0 bases, in that order; junction bases with no gene match: 5. In germline, CDR1 is MNHEY, CDR2 SVGAGI.

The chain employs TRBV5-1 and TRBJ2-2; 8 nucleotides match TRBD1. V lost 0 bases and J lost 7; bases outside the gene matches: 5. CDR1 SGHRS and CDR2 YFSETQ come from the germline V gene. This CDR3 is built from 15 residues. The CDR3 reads CASSLGQGAVGELFF. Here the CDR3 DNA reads TGCGCCAGCAGCTTGGGCCAGGGGGCAGTCGGGGAGCTGTTTTTT. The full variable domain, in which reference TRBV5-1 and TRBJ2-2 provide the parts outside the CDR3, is KAGVTQTPRYLIKTRGQQVTLSCSPISGHRSVSWYQQTPGQGLQFLFEYFSETQRNKGNFPGRFSGRQFSNSRSEMNVSTLELGDSALYLCASSLGQGAVGELFFGEGSRLTVL.

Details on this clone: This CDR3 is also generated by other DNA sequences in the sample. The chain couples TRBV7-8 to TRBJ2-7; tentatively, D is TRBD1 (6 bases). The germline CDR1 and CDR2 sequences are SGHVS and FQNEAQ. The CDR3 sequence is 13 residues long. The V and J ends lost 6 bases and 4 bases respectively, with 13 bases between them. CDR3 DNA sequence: TGTGCCAGCAGGCAGGGGCCGGCTTACGAGCAGTACTTC. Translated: CASRQGPAYEQYF.

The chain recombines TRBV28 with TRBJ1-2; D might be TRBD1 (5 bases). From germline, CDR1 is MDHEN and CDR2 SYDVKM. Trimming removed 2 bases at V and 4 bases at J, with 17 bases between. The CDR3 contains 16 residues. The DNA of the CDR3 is TGTGCCAGCAGTTTAACGGTAGGGGCGCGGGGCTATGGCTACACCTTC. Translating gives CASSLTVGARGYGYTF.

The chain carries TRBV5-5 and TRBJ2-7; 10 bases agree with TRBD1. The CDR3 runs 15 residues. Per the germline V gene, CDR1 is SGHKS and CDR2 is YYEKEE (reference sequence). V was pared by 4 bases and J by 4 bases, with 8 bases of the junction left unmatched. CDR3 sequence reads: CASSRQGATLYEQYF. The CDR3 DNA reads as TGTGCCAGCAGCAGACAGGGGGCGACCCTTTACGAGCAGTACTTC.

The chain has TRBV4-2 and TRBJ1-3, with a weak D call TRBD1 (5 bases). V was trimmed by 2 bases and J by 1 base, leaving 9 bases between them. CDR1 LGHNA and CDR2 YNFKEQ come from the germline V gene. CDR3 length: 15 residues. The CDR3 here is CASSQSDRSGNTIYF. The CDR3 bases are TGTGCCAGCAGCCAATCAGACAGATCTGGAAACACCATATATTTT.

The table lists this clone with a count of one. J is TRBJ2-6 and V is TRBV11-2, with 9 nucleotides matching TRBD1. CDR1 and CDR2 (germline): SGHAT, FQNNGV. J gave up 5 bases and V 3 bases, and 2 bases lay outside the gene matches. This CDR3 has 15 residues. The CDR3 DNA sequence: TGTGCCAGCAGCTTCGGACAGGGGAGGGCCAACGTCCTGACTTTC. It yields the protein CASSFGQGRANVLTF.

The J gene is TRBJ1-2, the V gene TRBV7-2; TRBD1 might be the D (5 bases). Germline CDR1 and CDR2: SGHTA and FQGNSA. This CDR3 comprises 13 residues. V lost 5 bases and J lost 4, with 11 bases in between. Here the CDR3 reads CASSAGRLYGYTF. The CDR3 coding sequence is TGTGCCAGCAGCGCGGGACGCCTCTATGGCTACACCTTC. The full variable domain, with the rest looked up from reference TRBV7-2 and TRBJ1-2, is GAGVSQSPSNKVTEKGKDVELRCDPISGHTALYWYRQSLGQGLEFLIYFQGNSAPDKSGLPSDRFSAERTGGSVSTLTIQRTQQEDSAVYLCASSAGRLYGYTFGSGTRLTVV.

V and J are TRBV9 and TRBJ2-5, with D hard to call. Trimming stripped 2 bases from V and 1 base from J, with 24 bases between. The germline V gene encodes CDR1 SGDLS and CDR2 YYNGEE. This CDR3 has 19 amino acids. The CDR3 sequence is CASSVRPQNSLGLQETQYF. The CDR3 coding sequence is TGTGCCAGCAGCGTTCGTCCTCAGAATAGCTTGGGTCTCCAAGAGACCCAGTACTTC.

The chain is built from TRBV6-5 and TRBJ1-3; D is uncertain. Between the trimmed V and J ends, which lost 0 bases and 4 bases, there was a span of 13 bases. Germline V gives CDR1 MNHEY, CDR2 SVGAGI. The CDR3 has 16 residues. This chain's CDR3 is CASSYSGLAAGNTIYF. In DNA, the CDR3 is TGTGCCAGCAGTTACTCGGGCCTTGCTGCAGGAAACACCATATATTTT.

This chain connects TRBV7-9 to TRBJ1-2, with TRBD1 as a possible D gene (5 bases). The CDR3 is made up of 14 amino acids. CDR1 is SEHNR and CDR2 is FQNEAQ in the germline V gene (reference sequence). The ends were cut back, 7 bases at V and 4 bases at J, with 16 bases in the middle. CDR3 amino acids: CASTSEPDSYGYTF. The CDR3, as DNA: TGTGCCAGCACCTCGGAACCAGACAGCTATGGCTACACCTTC.